Below, 21 T cell receptor beta chains from the same sample are listed, as sequenced in a study of identical twins. TCRdb used MiXCR to reprocess the 5' RACE reads, holding one entry per CDR3 protein. The data show 700,000 or so distinct CDR3 sequences, about 20% seen once. These data were likewise used in another study, on T cells expressing NK-cell markers.

Source material: PBMCs. These receptors were collected from a woman aged 18-35 years in good health.

V usage is TRBV27 and J usage is TRBJ2-1; 7 bases are shared with TRBD2. Losses at the gene ends were 5 bases for V and 8 bases for J; bases not matched to a gene: 15. CDR1 MNHEY and CDR2 SMNVEV come from the germline V gene (reference sequence). The CDR3 covers 16 residues. The CDR3 here is CASSMRDGRKGYEQFF. Written as DNA, the CDR3 is TGTGCCAGCAGTATGCGGGACGGGAGGAAGGGGTATGAGCAGTTCTTC.

This clonotype has ten or more counts. The V call is TRBV5-6, the J call TRBJ2-7, with D possibly matching TRBD1 (5 bases). Germline V gene data show CDR1 as SGHDT and CDR2 as YYEEEE. V lost 2 bases and J 2 bases, leaving 11 bases between the germline ends. The CDR3 consists of 14 residues. The CDR3 bases are TGTGCCAGCAGCTTTCAGGGCCCGACCTACGAGCAGTACTTC. Its protein is CASSFQGPTYEQYF. The full variable domain, rest sourced from reference TRBV5-6 and TRBJ2-7, is DAGVTQSPTHLIKTRGQQVTLRCSPKSGHDTVSWYQQALGQGPQFIFQYYEEEERQRGNFPDRFSGHQFPNYSSELNVNALLLGDSALYLCASSFQGPTYEQYFGPGTRLTVT.

The chain combines TRBV11-3 with TRBJ2-7; no clear D gene. V lost 5 bases to trimming and J lost 3 bases, with 17 bases between them. The CDR3 spans 15 residues. Germline V gene data show CDR1 as SGHNT and CDR2 as YENEEA. The CDR3 sequence: CASSRRPSTDYEQYF. As DNA, the CDR3 is TGTGCCAGCAGCCGAAGGCCGTCTACTGACTACGAGCAGTACTTC.

This clonotype was found a few times. The V and J genes are TRBV19 and TRBJ2-1; D may correspond to TRBD1 or TRBD2 (5 bases each). The CDR3 is 16 amino acids. Germline lookup yields CDR1 LNHDA and CDR2 SQIVND (reference sequence). Trimming removed 7 bases from V and 0 bases from J, with 16 bases in between. This chain's CDR3 is CASKTQLGGSYNEQFF. The CDR3 nucleotides read TGTGCCAGTAAAACCCAACTTGGGGGCTCCTACAATGAGCAGTTCTTC. Filled out from reference TRBV19 and TRBJ2-1, the complete variable domain reads DGGITQSPKYLFRKEGQNVTLSCEQNLNHDAMYWYRQDPGQGLRLIYYSQIVNDFQKGDIAEGYSVSREKKESFPLTVTSAQKNPTAFYLCASKTQLGGSYNEQFFGPGTRLTVL.

This chain connects TRBV7-2 to TRBJ2-3, with 12 bases identical to TRBD2. Trimming took 5 bases from V and 5 from J; bases not matched to a gene: 8. Per germline, CDR1 SGHTA and CDR2 FQGNSA. The CDR3 has 16 amino acids. CDR3 protein: CASSELAGGRGDTQYF. CDR3 DNA: TGTGCCAGCAGCGAACTAGCGGGAGGAAGGGGAGATACGCAGTATTTT. Looking up the rest from reference TRBV7-2 and TRBJ2-3 gives the full variable domain: GAGVSQSPSNKVTEKGKDVELRCDPISGHTALYWYRQSLGQGLEFLIYFQGNSAPDKSGLPSDRFSAERTGGSVSTLTIQRTQQEDSAVYLCASSELAGGRGDTQYFGPGTRLTVL.

This clonotype was detected a few times. The chain is built from TRBV12-3 or TRBV12-4 and TRBJ2-1; possible D gene TRBD1, 6 bases. The ends were cut back, 4 bases at V and 7 bases at J, with 20 bases in the middle. The CDR3 is made up of 16 amino acids. In DNA, the CDR3 is TGTGCCAGCAGTTGGGGGCGAATATCGAGGGTAAATGAGCAGTTCTTC. This gives the protein CASSWGRISRVNEQFF.

This clonotype was found a few times. This sequence joins TRBV6-2 or TRBV6-3 and TRBJ2-1; D gene ambiguous. V lost 5 bases, J lost 2 bases, and 4 bases lay in between. This CDR3 spans 12 amino acids. Germline CDR1 and CDR2: MNHEY and SVGEGT. In DNA form, the CDR3 reads TGTGCCAGCAGTAATACCTACAATGAGCAGTTCTTC. Translation gives CASSNTYNEQFF.

This clonotype has at least ten counts. The chain uses TRBV27 and TRBJ2-5, with 9 bases identical to TRBD1. The length of the CDR3 is 13 residues. J gave up 5 bases and V 6 bases, and 4 bases lay outside the gene matches. CDR1 and CDR2 (germline): MNHEY, SMNVEV (reference sequence). For the CDR3, the DNA is TGTGCCAGCAGCCGGGGACAGGGCGAGACCCAGTACTTC. It translates to CASSRGQGETQYF.

This clonotype has a count of ten or more. This chain links TRBV20-1 with TRBJ2-5, with no clear D. The length of the CDR3 is 11 residues. Germline values: CDR1 DFQATT, CDR2 SNEGSKA (reference sequence). V lost 2 bases and J lost 4, with 5 bases in between. The CDR3 nucleotides are TGCAGTGCTAGATATTCAGAGACCCAGTACTTC. This translates into CSARYSETQYF.

The chain recombines TRBV12-3 or TRBV12-4 with TRBJ2-1; 10 bases match TRBD2. Losses at the gene ends were 6 bases for V and 10 bases for J; bases not matched to a gene: 12. The CDR3 is made up of 15 amino acids. CDR3 in DNA: TGTGCCAGCAGCCAAATTCTAGCGGGAGTTAACGAGCAGTTCTTC. It encodes CASSQILAGVNEQFF.

This sequence joins TRBV29-1 and TRBJ1-4; 9 bases line up with TRBD1. Trimming took 6 bases from V and 10 from J; bases not matched to a gene: 6. CDR1 SQVTM and CDR2 ANQGSEA come from the germline V gene. The CDR3 covers 12 residues. The CDR3 loop reads CSVQTGGGKLFF. CDR3 DNA: TGCAGCGTCCAGACAGGGGGTGGAAAACTGTTTTTT.

The table lists this clonotype with a few counts. This rearrangement joins TRBV5-1 to TRBJ2-1; D perhaps matches TRBD1 (5 bases). Between the trimmed V and J ends, which lost 4 bases and 12 bases, there was a span of 17 bases. The germline V gene has CDR1 SGHRS and CDR2 YFSETQ. The CDR3 spans 13 residues. This CDR3 is CASSLVGERGQFF. CDR3 DNA: TGCGCCAGCAGCCTGGTGGGCGAAAGGGGGCAGTTCTTC.

This clonotype was counted at least ten times. The CDR3 protein is CASSVVSSGSHGELFF. CDR3 nucleotide sequence: TGTGCCAGCAGCGTTGTTTCTAGCGGGAGTCACGGGGAGCTGTTTTTT. The chain couples TRBV9 to TRBJ2-2; 10 nucleotides agree with TRBD2. Germline assignment: CDR1 SGDLS and CDR2 YYNGEE. The junction had 8 bases not matched to a gene; V was cut back by 2 bases and J by 7 bases. The CDR3 length is 16 residues. The full variable domain, its missing parts supplied by reference TRBV9 and TRBJ2-2, is DSGVTQTPKHLITATGQRVTLRCSPRSGDLSVYWYQQSLDQGLQFLIQYYNGEERAKGNILERFSAQQFPDLHSELNLSSLELGDSALYFCASSVVSSGSHGELFFGEGSRLTVL.

This clonotype was counted many times. V gene TRBV3-1 combines with J gene TRBJ2-1, with a weak D call TRBD2 (6 bases). V lost 4 bases and J lost 15, with 22 bases in between. Germline V CDR1 and CDR2: LGHDT, YNNKEL (reference sequence). CDR3 length: 14 amino acids. CDR3 DNA: TGTGCCAGCAGCCCCCAAATTCGGGTCGGGGAGGCGTTCTTC. It encodes CASSPQIRVGEAFF.

The chain joins TRBV27 to TRBJ2-7, with 13 positions matching TRBD2. The CDR3 length is 16 residues. Per germline, CDR1 MNHEY and CDR2 SMNVEV (reference sequence). V was clipped by 5 bases and J by 6 bases; unmatched bases: 10. CDR3 residues: CASSPLGLAGPGEQYF. CDR3 bases: TGTGCCAGCAGTCCCCTGGGACTAGCGGGACCCGGCGAGCAGTACTTC.

This clonotype occurred a few times. CDR3 region: CASSMGQASYNEQFF. For the CDR3, the DNA is TGTGCCAGCAGTATGGGGCAGGCCTCCTACAATGAGCAGTTCTTC. The chain employs TRBV12-3 or TRBV12-4 and TRBJ2-1; tentatively, D is TRBD1 (5 bases). This CDR3 has 15 amino acids. Trimming stripped 5 bases from V and 0 bases from J, with 11 bases between.

The chain has TRBV5-1 and TRBJ2-3; tentative D call: TRBD2 (6 bases). The CDR3 contains 16 residues. Germline CDR1 reads SGHRS; CDR2 reads YFSETQ. V lost 4 bases and J 2 bases, leaving 17 bases between the germline ends. DNA for the CDR3: TGCGCCAGCAGCCCCCTGGCGGGGCGACCCACAGATACGCAGTATTTT. Its protein is CASSPLAGRPTDTQYF.

V and J are TRBV12-3 or TRBV12-4 and TRBJ1-1; D not resolved. CDR3 length: 13 residues. Trimming shortened V by 3 bases and J by 4 bases, and 9 bases separated the two germline ends. The CDR3 protein is CASSLPRSTEAFF. CDR3 nucleotide sequence: TGTGCCAGCAGTTTGCCCCGGAGCACTGAAGCTTTCTTT.

This clonotype was detected a few times. The V gene is TRBV5-1, the J gene TRBJ2-4; 10 bases agree with TRBD1. The CDR3 has 14 amino acids. V lost 3 bases to trimming and J lost 10 bases; unmatched junction nucleotides: 7. CDR1 and CDR2 (germline): SGHRS, YFSETQ. The CDR3 region is CASSSTGTGEIQYF. In DNA form, the CDR3 reads TGCGCCAGCAGCTCAACCGGGACAGGGGAGATTCAGTACTTC.

There are a few counts of this clonotype. The chain links TRBV5-1 to TRBJ1-2, with D unclear. The CDR3 is 15 amino acids. Germline CDR1 and CDR2: SGHRS and YFSETQ. Trimming took off 0 bases at V and 3 bases at J, with 12 bases between the two ends. The CDR3 spells CASSLVEFTDYGYTF. Written as DNA, the CDR3 is TGCGCCAGCAGCTTGGTTGAATTCACGGACTATGGCTACACCTTC.

V usage is TRBV7-9 and J usage is TRBJ2-7; 10 bases align to TRBD1. V dropped 5 bases and J dropped 2; count of bases not matched to a gene: 9. Germline values: CDR1 SEHNR, CDR2 FQNEAQ (reference sequence). The CDR3 runs 16 residues. CDR3 nucleotides: TGTGCCAGCAGCAGAGGGACAGGGGTAAACCCCTACGAGCAGTACTTC. As protein: CASSRGTGVNPYEQYF. Based on the CDR3 plus reference TRBV7-9 and TRBJ2-7, the full variable domain is DTGVSQNPRHKITKRGQNVTFRCDPISEHNRLYWYRQTLGQGPEFLTYFQNEAQLEKSRLLSDRFSAERPKGSFSTLEIQRTEQGDSAMYLCASSRGTGVNPYEQYFGPGTRLTVT.